The rows below give T cell receptor beta chains drawn from one sample of a study of T cells in Graves' hyperthyroidism and ophthalmopathy. Each CDR3 protein is one row after TCRdb ran MiXCR on the multiplex PCR reads. The table lists about 360,000 distinct CDR3 sequences, approximately 13% of them singletons. Source material: blood. These TCRs come from a woman aged 18-35 years with Graves' hyperthyroidism. The CDR3 runs from the conserved cysteine through the conserved F or W. A D gene is named only where the DNA matches it firmly. Where a row states a size, it is once, few, many or the class of an expanded clone; other rows omit it.

>TRBD2|many|TRBJ2-3|TRBV2
TGTGCCGCCAAGCGGGAGGCTCACACAGATACGCAGTATTTT
CAAKREAHTDTQYF
>.|many|TRBJ1-2|TRBV7-9
TGTGCCAGCAGCTTTGGAGGGGATGGCTACACCTTC
CASSFGGDGYTF
>TRBD2|.|TRBJ2-1|TRBV6-2/TRBV6-3
TGTGCCAGCAACCCAGAGAGCGGGAGCTACAATGAGCAGTTCTTC
CASNPESGSYNEQFF
>.|.|TRBJ2-7|TRBV20-1
TGCAGTGAAGGGGTTCATTACGAGCAGTACTTC
CSEGVHYEQYF
>.|.|TRBJ2-7|TRBV2
TGTGCCAGCAGCTCCCGCAGGGAGAGCTACGAGCAGTACTTC
CASSSRRESYEQYF
>TRBD2|many|TRBJ2-1|TRBV6-1
TGTGCCAGCAACATTGTTGGGACTAGCGGGAAAACTGAGCAGTTCTTC
CASNIVGTSGKTEQFF
>.|many|TRBJ2-1|TRBV7-2
TGTGCCAGCAGCTTAGACACGGCGGAGGAGGTTTGGCTCGAGTCCTACAATGAGCAGTTCTTC
CASSLDTAEEVWLESYNEQFF
>TRBD2|many|TRBJ2-1|TRBV29-1
TGCAGCATTGAACCGGGACTAGCGGGAGGGAGCTCCTACAATGAGCAGTTCTTC
CSIEPGLAGGSSYNEQFF
>.|many|TRBJ2-7|TRBV7-9
TGTGCCAGCAGCACCCACCGGTCGGGAAAATACGAGCAGTACTTC
CASSTHRSGKYEQYF
>.|many|TRBJ2-7|TRBV29-1
TGCAGCGTTTACGACCCCCCATTGCAGTACTTC
CSVYDPPLQYF